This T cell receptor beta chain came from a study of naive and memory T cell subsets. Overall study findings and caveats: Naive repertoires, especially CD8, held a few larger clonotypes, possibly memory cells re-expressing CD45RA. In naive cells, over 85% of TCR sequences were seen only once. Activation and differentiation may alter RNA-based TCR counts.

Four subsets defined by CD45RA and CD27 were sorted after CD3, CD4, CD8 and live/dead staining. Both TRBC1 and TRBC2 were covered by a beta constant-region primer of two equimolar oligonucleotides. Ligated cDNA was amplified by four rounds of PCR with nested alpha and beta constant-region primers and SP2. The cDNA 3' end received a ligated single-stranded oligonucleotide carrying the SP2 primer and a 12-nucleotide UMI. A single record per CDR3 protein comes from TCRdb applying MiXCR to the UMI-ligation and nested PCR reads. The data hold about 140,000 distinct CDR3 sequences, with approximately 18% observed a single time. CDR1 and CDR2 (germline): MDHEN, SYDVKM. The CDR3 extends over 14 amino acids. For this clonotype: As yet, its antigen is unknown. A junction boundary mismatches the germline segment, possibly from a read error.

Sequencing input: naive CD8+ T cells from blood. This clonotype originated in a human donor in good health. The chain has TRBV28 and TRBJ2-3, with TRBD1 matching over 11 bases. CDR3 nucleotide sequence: TGTGCCAGCAGGAGGACAGGGGGCACGGATACGCAGTATTTT. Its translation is CASRRTGGTDTQYF.